The clone carrying this TCR beta chain was recorded a few times. Time point of the sample: healthy volunteer bleed at 2 weeks. Whole blood that had not been fractionated was the source of extracted total RNA. These data come from a study of human T cells and chemical hapten exposure. Library construction involved attaching unique molecular identifiers to individual cDNA molecules, which allowed quantitative, reproducible TCR counting. In TCRdb, the RACE reads were re-called with MiXCR into one record per CDR3 protein. The data show roughly 130,000 distinct CDR3 sequences, approximately 9.5% seen once. This TCR was recovered from a male donor in good health. Some clones in this sample may be carry-over from other donors' samples. The sequenced sample consisted of whole blood.

The CDR3 DNA sequence: TGTGCCAGCAGCACGGGACAGCGGGGGAACACCGGGGAGCTGTTTTTT. It translates to CASSTGQRGNTGELFF. The chain is built from TRBV7-9 and TRBJ2-2; possibly TRBD1 or TRBD2 for D (7 bases each). Looked up from germline, CDR1 is SEHNR and CDR2 is FQNEAQ (reference sequence). This CDR3 contains 16 residues. Deletions cut 5 bases from V and 1 base from J, with 14 bases between.